A selection of T cell receptor beta chains follows, all from one sample in a study of OX40 agonist ivuxolimab in advanced cancers. Assay used: immunoSEQ multiplex PCR; TCRdb lists only in-frame clones, some missing. The data hold more than 80,000 clones, with approximately 87% observed a single time. The sample in question was CD4+ or CD8+ T cells sorted from blood, obtained in a trial of the OX40 agonist ivuxolimab. The receptors here all came from an adult with an advanced solid tumor such as melanoma, head and neck, liver or kidney cancer. The CDR3 runs from the conserved cysteine through the conserved F or W. Each record gives: clone size, V gene, D gene, J gene, CDR3 protein, CDR3 DNA. The D gene is left open where the match is weak. Not all rows give a size; the values are once, few, many and, for expanded clones, a class.

.,TRBV7-2,TRBD1,TRBJ1-1,CASSSDRGAEAFF,TGTGCCAGCAGCTCGGACAGGGGGGCTGAAGCTTTCTTT
.,TRBV30,TRBD1,TRBJ1-2,CAWRDRGNYGYTF,TGTGCCTGGAGGGACAGGGGGAACTATGGCTACACCTTC
.,TRBV27,.,TRBJ1-6,CASSLAGPLNSPLHF,TGTGCCAGCAGTTTAGCAGGTCCGCTTAATTCACCCCTCCACTTT
.,TRBV10-1,TRBD1,TRBJ1-1,CASSEGSGGTGTEAFF,TGCGCCAGCAGTGAAGGGTCAGGGGGGACGGGCACTGAAGCTTTCTTT
.,TRBV7-9,.,TRBJ1-3,CASSLEGGRRIISGNTIYF,TGTGCCAGCAGCTTAGAAGGAGGGCGGAGGATAATCTCTGGAAACACCATATATTTT
.,TRBV5-1,.,TRBJ2-5,CASSLGSEWETQYF,TGCGCCAGCAGCTTGGGTAGCGAGTGGGAGACCCAGTACTTC
.,TRBV19,.,TRBJ2-3,CASSRRPSTDTQYF,TGTGCCAGTAGTAGGCGCCCTAGCACAGATACGCAGTATTTT
.,TRBV5-5,TRBD1,TRBJ2-3,CASSSRDRVLDTQYF,TGCGCCAGCAGCAGCCGGGACAGGGTCCTGGATACGCAGTATTTT
.,TRBV6-1,TRBD1,TRBJ2-3,CASSVDRPTDTQYF,TGTGCCAGCAGTGTGGACAGGCCCACAGATACGCAGTATTTT
.,TRBV9,TRBD2,TRBJ2-5,CASSVAGTSVGETQYF,TGTGCCAGCAGCGTCGCCGGGACTAGCGTTGGAGAGACCCAGTACTTC
.,TRBV29-1,.,TRBJ1-2,CSVERGYGYTF,TGCAGCGTTGAACGAGGATATGGCTACACCTTC
.,TRBV5-6,.,TRBJ1-2,CASSLVWGASYGYTF,TGTGCCAGCAGCTTGGTCTGGGGGGCGAGCTATGGCTACACCTTC
.,TRBV9,TRBD2,TRBJ2-2,CASSRGRGAANTGELFF,TGTGCCAGCAGCAGAGGGCGGGGGGCCGCGAACACCGGGGAGCTGTTTTTT
once,TRBV29-1,TRBD2,TRBJ2-7,CSVEWGGVTYEQYF,TGCAGCGTTGAATGGGGGGGAGTTACTTACGAGCAGTACTTC
.,TRBV2,TRBD1,TRBJ2-3,CASLLQGAGDTQYF,TGTGCCAGCCTACTACAGGGGGCCGGCGATACGCAGTATTTT
.,TRBV7-3,TRBD1,TRBJ2-7,CASSPGQFYEQYF,TGTGCCAGCAGCCCGGGACAGTTCTACGAGCAGTACTTC
.,TRBV9,TRBD2,TRBJ2-5,CASSYTSGGARETQYF,TGTGCCAGCAGCTATACTAGCGGGGGGGCCCGGGAGACCCAGTACTTC
.,TRBV7-8,.,TRBJ2-7,CASSLGVGPLEQYF,TGTGCCAGCAGCTTAGGGGTGGGGCCCCTCGAGCAGTACTTC
.,TRBV5-4,.,TRBJ2-1,CASSSGALGLVGSYNEQFF,TGTGCCAGCAGCAGTGGGGCCCTTGGACTTGTAGGCTCCTACAATGAGCAGTTCTTC
.,TRBV5-1,.,TRBJ1-2,CASSQPGGVANYGYTF,TGCGCCAGCAGCCAGCCTGGGGGGGTAGCTAACTATGGCTACACCTTC
.,TRBV18,.,TRBJ2-5,CASSPGQAGQETQYF,TGTGCCAGCTCACCTGGCCAGGCGGGCCAAGAGACCCAGTACTTC
.,TRBV6-6,.,TRBJ1-5,CASRQTSNQPQHF,TGTGCCTCCCGACAGACTAGCAATCAGCCCCAGCATTTT
.,TRBV7-2,TRBD1,TRBJ2-7,CASSFQDRGLDEQYF,TGTGCCAGCAGCTTTCAAGACAGGGGGTTAGACGAGCAGTACTTC
.,TRBV29-1,.,TRBJ2-3,CSVDDSVGLLTDTQYF,TGCAGCGTTGATGATAGCGTTGGACTCCTCACAGATACGCAGTATTTT
.,TRBV4-1,.,TRBJ1-1,CASARGRGEGDTEAFF,TGCGCCAGCGCCAGGGGAAGGGGCGAAGGGGACACTGAAGCTTTCTTT